This T cell receptor (beta chain) was observed in a study of cytomegalovirus exposure and HLA in healthy donors. The PCR contained 60 Vbeta and 13 Jbeta primers. Produced via immunoSEQ multiplex PCR; TCRdb's table is partial and in-frame only. The sample shows roughly 180,000 clones, just under 80% of them seen only once. Broader study findings: The study flagged some 170 TCR beta chains as cytomegalovirus-associated.

Concerning this clone itself: Its matching antigen is unknown.

The material sequenced was PBMCs. The origin of this receptor is a young woman in good health and CMV-seronegative.

The CDR3 coding sequence is TGTGCCAGCAGTCTGGACATCATTGGTGGCTACACCTTC. Protein product: CASSLDIIGGYTF. The chain employs TRBV6-5 and TRBJ1-2, with TRBD1 as a possible D gene (5 bases). This CDR3 is 13 amino acids long. Trimming removed 5 bases from V and 7 bases from J, with 14 bases in between. Germline V gene lookup returns CDR1 MNHEY and CDR2 SVGAGI.